This T cell receptor beta chain was found in a study of blood T cell repertoires in COVID-19 (dated by TCRdb to the early 2020s). A note on the overall study: The collaborator samples originated in the United States, Italy and Spain and spanned the acute and convalescent phases of COVID-19. Samples were obtained from the ongoing ImmuneRACE study (first 160 participants) and from 1,254 subjects provided by 6 global collaborators. Where available, HLA class I and class II types were obtained from metadata supplied by the sample provider rather than from assay-based typing. The repertoires were released in a freely available public database intended as a resource for research on the immune response to SARS-CoV-2. The prospective study material was composed of cDNA or gDNA derived from T cells, B-cell-depleted T cells, or PBMCs. Sample metadata almost always included a de-identified subject ID, COVID-19 status, age in years and sex. The dataset comprised deeply sampled blood TCRbeta repertoires from subjects exposed to, actively infected with, or recovered from COVID-19.

In the prospective study, participants were about 18 to 95 years old, resided in around 25 geographic areas of the United States, and were enrolled through a virtual design. In the prospective study, cohorts were assigned on the basis of participant-reported clinical history obtained from a screening survey and a study questionnaire. For ImmuneRACE Cohort 3, a participant was defined as recovered based on two consecutive negative NP/OP PCR tests, clearance by a healthcare professional, or resolution of symptoms. In the prospective study, mobile phlebotomists collected whole blood, serum and a nasopharyngeal or oropharyngeal swab from each participant. Prospective study participants could optionally give additional blood draws and questionnaires over an approximately two-month period. Prospective study blood samples were shipped either frozen or at room temperature before DNA extraction. A word on this clone: Its antigen is still unknown. No qualities accompany the bases; no much larger clone lies one base away.

Looking up the germline V gene yields CDR1 SGDLS and CDR2 YYNGEE. The CDR3 spans 14 residues, from the cysteine through the phenylalanine. Left in the record is the CDR3 DNA by itself, 42 bases read in frame from the first base. V sheds 3 bases and J sheds 9 bases, leaving 16 bases between their ends. TCRbeta CDR3 regions were amplified from genomic DNA by means of the immunoSEQ Assay, a bias-controlled multiplex PCR. In the authors' own workflow: The number of nucleated cells in each sample was estimated by amplification of reference gene primers within the assay. To quantify the absolute abundance of each unique TCRbeta CDR3 rearrangement, sequence reads were collapsed and filtered. For each sample, productive Simpson clonality was calculated by taking the square root of Simpson's diversity index across productive rearrangements. TCRdb retrieved this table from immuneACCESS and kept in-frame rearrangements only. Not all clones are present; in checked studies, unresolved V genes account for under half, and no reason is known for the remainder. Clone size and V and J calls were adopted from that table, with D and trimming inferred from the DNA. Recorded for this sample are about 460,000 clones; roughly nine tenths of them occurred a single time. Around 8% of the sample goes to the ten largest clones.

What the work shows at the level of the full study, not this receptor alone: The amount of clinical and demographic metadata varied by source and participant and was provided uncurated.

The sequence was obtained from a woman aged 55-75 years who had recovered from COVID-19. This chain is built from TRBV9 and TRBJ2-1; perhaps TRBD1 is the D gene, with 6 bases matching. The sequenced material came from PBMCs or T cells enriched from blood (not recorded which). The DNA reads as follows: TGTGCCAGCAGCGCCACAGGGAGTAGGAGTGAGCAGTTCTTC. Translated, this is CASSATGSRSEQFF.